Listed below are T cell receptor beta chains from one sample, sequenced in a study of shared clonotypes between healthy human individuals. Sequenced by immunoSEQ multiplex PCR; TCRdb stores in-frame clones only, minus some. Of around 2.1 million clones detected, roughly 91% appear once; the ten largest clones hold 1.5% to 2%. Sequencing used naive CD8+ T cells from PBMCs. Receptors originate from a man aged 18 to 29 in good health. Some clones in this sample may be carry-over from other donors' samples. CDR3s include the opening cysteine and the closing phenylalanine or tryptophan. Each record gives: CDR3 DNA, CDR3 protein, V gene, clone size, CDR3 length, J gene, D gene. D genes are given only for firm matches. Where a row states a size, it is once, few, many or the class of an expanded clone; other rows omit it.

TGTGCCAGCAGCTTAGGGGTGGGCTACGAGCAGTACTTC CASSLGVGYEQYF TRBV7-6 - 13 TRBJ2-7 -
TGTGCCAGCAGTTTAGGAGGGGCGCATCAGCCCCAGCATTTT CASSLGGAHQPQHF TRBV27 - 14 TRBJ1-5 -
TGTGCCAGCATGGAACTAGCGGGCGTTAACACCGGGGAGCTGTTTTTT CASMELAGVNTGELFF TRBV2 - 16 TRBJ2-2 TRBD2
TGCAGCGTTGAATATGGGTGGGGATACGGACACTACCCCACAGATACGCAGTATTTT CSVEYGWGYGHYPTDTQYF TRBV29-1 - 19 TRBJ2-3 -
TGTGCCAGCATCCCGGACGGGGGCCGGCGGGACCCCCGTCCGACCTACGAGCAGTACTTC CASIPDGGRRDPRPTYEQYF TRBV5-4 - 20 TRBJ2-7 -
TGTGCCAGCAGTTTAATGCCACCAATATCCCTCAATGAGCAGTTCTTC CASSLMPPISLNEQFF TRBV28 - 16 TRBJ2-1 -
TGTGCCAGCAGTTTACGGTGGGGGGGCTCTGGAAACACCATATATTTT CASSLRWGGSGNTIYF TRBV27 - 16 TRBJ1-3 -
TGTGCCAGCAGCTTAGCGTGGGGGTCAGGCGGTGTCGGGGGCTACACCTTC CASSLAWGSGGVGGYTF TRBV7-8 once 17 TRBJ1-2 -
TGTGCCAGTAGGCGGGACAGATACAATGAGCAGTTCTTC CASRRDRYNEQFF TRBV19 - 13 TRBJ2-1 -
TGTGCCAGCAGCTCCCGAGGGGACAGAAATCAGAACACTGAAGCTTTCTTT CASSSRGDRNQNTEAFF TRBV7-9 - 17 TRBJ1-1 TRBD1
TGTGCCAGCAGCCACTTTCCGGGACAGGGGATTAATGAGCAGTTCTTC CASSHFPGQGINEQFF TRBV7-2 - 16 TRBJ2-1 TRBD1
TGTGCCAGCAGCCGGGACAGATATGGCTACACCTTC CASSRDRYGYTF TRBV5-6 - 12 TRBJ1-2 TRBD1
TGTGCCAGCAGCGTAGGGGACAACCACTTCAACGAGCAGTACTTC CASSVGDNHFNEQYF TRBV9 - 15 TRBJ2-7 -
TGTGCCAGCAGCCCAAGACAGGGCCCGCTCACAGATACGCAGTATTTT CASSPRQGPLTDTQYF TRBV7-9 - 16 TRBJ2-3 TRBD1
TGTGCCACCCGTGGGGGGCTCGAGCAGTACTTC CATRGGLEQYF TRBV27 - 11 TRBJ2-7 -
TGTGCCAGCAGCTTGACCGGGACAGCGCTTGGCTACACCTTC CASSLTGTALGYTF TRBV7-9 - 14 TRBJ1-2 TRBD1
TGTGCCAGCAGTTGGACTAGCGTAGGCAATGAGCAGTTCTTC CASSWTSVGNEQFF TRBV27 - 14 TRBJ2-1 TRBD2
TGCGCCAGCAGTGAGTCCTCTCCCACTTGGGAGTCTTACAATGAGCAGTTCTTC CASSESSPTWESYNEQFF TRBV10-2 - 18 TRBJ2-1 -
TGCGCCAGCAGCCAATCCAATCGCCCTAATGAGCAGTTCTTC CASSQSNRPNEQFF TRBV4-3 - 14 TRBJ2-1 -
TGTGCCAGCAGCTTAGGGGCAGGGATTAACACTGAAGCTTTCTTT CASSLGAGINTEAFF TRBV7-9 - 15 TRBJ1-1 -
TGTGCCAGCAGCCAAGTTTTTTCAACTAATGAAAAACTGTTTTTT CASSQVFSTNEKLFF TRBV4-2 - 15 TRBJ1-4 -
TGTGCCAGCAGTCTTACAGGGAGGGAGGCCGGGGAGCTGTTTTTT CASSLTGREAGELFF TRBV6-5 once 15 TRBJ2-2 -
TGCGCCAGCAGCTTGGGAGCCGAAGCTTTCTTT CASSLGAEAFF TRBV5-1 few 11 TRBJ1-1 -
TGTGCCAGCAGTTTCGGCCGGAAACCCTACAATGAGCAGTTCTTC CASSFGRKPYNEQFF TRBV27 - 15 TRBJ2-1 -
TGTGCCAGCAGCGAGACAGGAACTACCAACTATGGCTACACCTTC CASSETGTTNYGYTF TRBV9 few 15 TRBJ1-2 -
TGTGCCAGCAGCTTTACTAGCGGCTACAATGAGCAGTTCTTC CASSFTSGYNEQFF TRBV7-3 - 14 TRBJ2-1 TRBD2
TGTGCCAGTAGTCGAAGGCGGGAGGGTCATGAAAAACTGTTTTTT CASSRRREGHEKLFF TRBV19 - 15 TRBJ1-4 -
TGTGCCAGCACATATAGCGGGGCCTTAGCTAACTATGGCTACACCTTC CASTYSGALANYGYTF TRBV11-2 - 16 TRBJ1-2 -
TGTGCCAGCAGTCGGGGACGGGCAACCTACGAGCAGTACTTC CASSRGRATYEQYF TRBV27 - 14 TRBJ2-7 -
TGTGCCAGCAGCCAAGAACTGACAGATACGCAGTATTTT CASSQELTDTQYF TRBV14 - 13 TRBJ2-3 -
TGTGCCAGCAGCTTGTACAGGGGACGAATCGGGGAGCTGTTTTTT CASSLYRGRIGELFF TRBV5-6 - 15 TRBJ2-2 TRBD1
TGTGCCAGCAGTTGGGACAGGGCGAACACAGATACGCAGTATTTT CASSWDRANTDTQYF TRBV28 - 15 TRBJ2-3 TRBD1
TGTGCCATCAGTGAGTCTCGGGATGCCTACGAGCAGTACTTC CAISESRDAYEQYF TRBV10-3 - 14 TRBJ2-7 -
TGTGCCAGCAGCGCAACAATTGACAGACGGGCTGGGGCCAACGTCCTGACTTTC CASSATIDRRAGANVLTF TRBV7-9 - 18 TRBJ2-6 -
TGCAGCGTTGAAAGCCGCTCTGGGGCCAACGTCCTGACTTTC CSVESRSGANVLTF TRBV29-1 - 14 TRBJ2-6 -
TGTGCCAGCAGTTTCTTGCGGGAGAAGGAGACCCAGTACTTC CASSFLREKETQYF TRBV28 - 14 TRBJ2-5 TRBD2
TGTGCCAGCGGGAGGTGGGGACAGGGGGCGGGGCAGTACTTC CASGRWGQGAGQYF TRBV28 - 14 TRBJ2-7 TRBD1
TGCGCCAGCAGCCTCATATCGACTAGTGGGCGGGACAAGCAGTACTTC CASSLISTSGRDKQYF TRBV4-1 - 16 TRBJ2-7 -
TGTGCCATCAGTTTCGCGGGAGGGTCGGGCACCGGGGAGCTGTTTTTT CAISFAGGSGTGELFF TRBV10-3 - 16 TRBJ2-2 TRBD2
TGTGCCAGCAGCTTCCCTCCTCACAATGAGCAGTTCTTC CASSFPPHNEQFF TRBV5-8 once 13 TRBJ2-1 -
TGTGCCAGTAGCTCGAATAGCTTAACAGATACGCAGTATTTT CASSSNSLTDTQYF TRBV19 - 14 TRBJ2-3 -
TGCAGCGTTATTACAGGGCGCTATGGCTACACCTTC CSVITGRYGYTF TRBV29-1 - 12 TRBJ1-2 -
TGTGCCAGCAGCCAAACGTGGGACGAGCAGTACTTC CASSQTWDEQYF TRBV5-4 - 12 TRBJ2-7 -
TGTGCCAGCAGCTTATTTGGGCAGCCTCATGAGGAGACCCAGTACTTC CASSLFGQPHEETQYF TRBV5-4 once 16 TRBJ2-5 -
TGTGCCTGGAGAACAGGAAGGGTCTACGAGCAGTACTTC CAWRTGRVYEQYF TRBV30 - 13 TRBJ2-7 -
TGTGCCGCAATTAGCGGGAGTGTCACCGGGGAGCTGTTTTTT CAAISGSVTGELFF TRBV2 - 14 TRBJ2-2 TRBD2
TGTGCCAGCAGTGCGGGTCAGAACACTGAAGCTTTCTTT CASSAGQNTEAFF TRBV28 once 13 TRBJ1-1 -
TGTGTCAGCAGTGAATCTGTGGCAGTCCGGGACAGGGGCTATGGCTACACCTTC CVSSESVAVRDRGYGYTF TRBV6-1 - 18 TRBJ1-2 TRBD1
TGTGCCAGCAGCTTAGTCCCCGTCTTCTCTGGAAACACCATATATTTT CASSLVPVFSGNTIYF TRBV7-9 - 16 TRBJ1-3 -
- CASSTSPGEQFF TRBV28 - 12 TRBJ2-1 -
TGTGCCAGCACACTAAGGGGGTTTGGCTACAATGAGCAGTTCTTC CASTLRGFGYNEQFF TRBV27 - 15 TRBJ2-1 -
TGTGCCAGCCTCCCCCGGGAGGGATATAGCAATGAGCAGTTCTTC CASLPREGYSNEQFF TRBV27 few 15 TRBJ2-1 TRBD2
TGTGCCAGCAGCCGACGACTATTGGGGGACCAAGAGACCCAGTACTTC CASSRRLLGDQETQYF TRBV7-8 - 16 TRBJ2-5 -
TGTGCCAGCAGCGTGGGCGGCGGGAGCACAGATACGCAGTATTTT CASSVGGGSTDTQYF TRBV9 - 15 TRBJ2-3 -
TGTGCCAGCAGTTTAGTTGGGAGCTCCTACGAGCAGTACTTC CASSLVGSSYEQYF TRBV27 once 14 TRBJ2-7 -
TGTGCCAGCAGCGTGCTGGGTTTACCTAATGAGCAGTTCTTC CASSVLGLPNEQFF TRBV9 - 14 TRBJ2-1 -
TGCGCCAGCAGCTCTGGGACAGGGGACTACGAGCAGTACTTC CASSSGTGDYEQYF TRBV5-1 - 14 TRBJ2-7 TRBD1
TGTGCCAGCAGTGAAGGGACCCTCTCTGGAAACACCATATATTTT CASSEGTLSGNTIYF TRBV6-1 - 15 TRBJ1-3 -
TGTGCCAGCAGCTCCCAGGGAGCGAATGGCTACACCTTC CASSSQGANGYTF TRBV7-6 - 13 TRBJ1-2 -
TGTGCCTGGAGTGTCGGTACTGAAGCTTTCTTT CAWSVGTEAFF TRBV30 - 11 TRBJ1-1 -